The 28 T cell receptor beta chains below come from one sample, sequenced in a study of blood T cells in healthy people across ages. A sample-barcoded 5' primer and a J-beta primer mix were used in a second PCR of roughly 6 to 11 cycles. TCRdb fed the 5' RACE reads into MiXCR, producing one record per CDR3 protein. Among approximately 810,000 distinct CDR3 sequences listed, around 36% were seen once. Sequenced material: blood. These receptors came from a man aged 18-30 years in good health.

The chain recombines TRBV7-6 with TRBJ2-7; D unresolved. CDR3 length: 14 amino acids. From germline, CDR1 is SGHVS and CDR2 FNYEAQ. V shed 3 bases and J shed 0 bases, with 9 bases lying between them. In nucleotides, the CDR3 is TGTGCCAGCAGCTTGAGAGGTTTCTCCTACGAGCAGTACTTC. It translates to CASSLRGFSYEQYF.

J is TRBJ1-5 and V is TRBV7-2, with a weak D call TRBD1 (5 bases). The CDR3 has 14 residues. Trimming shortened V by 4 bases and J by 3 bases, and 10 bases separated the two germline ends. Germline CDR1 reads SGHTA; CDR2 reads FQGNSA. The CDR3 DNA follows: TGTGCCAGCAGCTGGCAGGGACCCAATCAGCCCCAGCATTTT. It yields the protein CASSWQGPNQPQHF.

This clonotype was recorded at least ten times. This chain joins TRBV12-3 or TRBV12-4 and TRBJ2-1; tentative D call: TRBD2 (5 bases). Trimming shortened V by 7 bases and J by 2 bases, and 9 bases separated the two germline ends. CDR3 size: 13 residues. CDR3 amino acids: CASMEVTYNEQFF. The CDR3 DNA is TGTGCCAGCATGGAGGTGACCTACAATGAGCAGTTCTTC.

As concerns this clonotype: Given a much more abundant clone one base away, this may be a read error. The gene calls are TRBV12-3 or TRBV12-4 and TRBJ1-1, with 7 bases fitting TRBD1. J lost 0 bases, V lost 5 bases, and 3 bases had no gene match. This CDR3 has 14 amino acids. The CDR3 region has the DNA TGTGCCAGCAGTGTGACAGGGATGAACACTGAAGCTTTCTTT. Amino acids: CASSVTGMNTEAFF.

The chain is built from TRBV5-5 and TRBJ2-7; possibly TRBD2 for D (5 bases). The CDR3 length is 12 residues. V gave up 2 bases and J gave up 10 bases, with 13 bases separating them. Germline CDR1 SGHKS, CDR2 YYEKEE (reference sequence). CDR3 amino acids: CASSFHGVDQYF. In nucleotides, the CDR3 is TGTGCCAGCAGCTTCCACGGGGTTGACCAGTACTTC.

As concerns this clonotype: Being one base from a much bigger clone, this may be a read error. This sequence joins TRBV5-1 and TRBJ2-1, with D possibly matching TRBD2 (7 bases). Per the germline V gene, CDR1 is SGHRS and CDR2 is YFSETQ. Trimming removed 3 bases from V and 8 bases from J, with 12 bases in between. The length of the CDR3 is 13 residues. CDR3 DNA sequence: TGCGCCAGCAGCTCAACGGGGGGCTATGAGCAGTTCTTC. This codes for CASSSTGGYEQFF.

The chain is built from TRBV4-3 and TRBJ2-3; D possibly uses TRBD1 or TRBD2 (5 bases each). V was clipped by 4 bases and J by 1 base, with 18 bases between them. There are 17 residues in the CDR3. Germline V lookup: CDR1 LGHNA, CDR2 YSLEER. The CDR3 sequence is CASSRRTGTDGTDTQYF. For the CDR3, the DNA is TGCGCCAGCAGCCGGAGGACCGGGACCGACGGCACAGATACGCAGTATTTT.

This clonotype was detected a few times. The V and J genes are TRBV6-1 and TRBJ1-5, with 7 bases that match TRBD1. After removal of 4 bases from V and 3 bases from J, the junction contained 6 bases not matched to a gene. CDR3 length equals 15 residues. Germline V CDR1 and CDR2: MNHNS, SASEGT. The CDR3 is CASSARDRNNQPQHF. The CDR3 DNA reads as TGTGCCAGCAGTGCGCGGGACAGAAACAATCAGCCCCAGCATTTT.

This clonotype occurred once. The chain couples TRBV6-1 to TRBJ2-7; tentative D call: TRBD2 (6 bases). The CDR3 runs 12 residues. V gave up 10 bases and J gave up 6 bases, with 16 bases separating them. In germline, CDR1 is MNHNS, CDR2 SASEGT. CDR3 DNA: TGTGCCACCGGGGGTTTATCACCCGAGCAGTACTTC. It codes for CATGGLSPEQYF.

Regarding this clonotype: The junction departs from the called germline gene at one end, perhaps through a read error. The rearrangement links TRBV19 to TRBJ1-1; 10 nucleotides align to TRBD1. The germline CDR1 and CDR2 sequences are LNHDA and SQIVND (reference sequence). This CDR3 spans 15 amino acids. The CDR3 reads CAGSRRTGGTTEAFF. The CDR3 bases are TGTGCCGGTAGTCGTCGGACAGGGGGGACCACTGAAGCTTTTTTT. Using reference TRBV19 and TRBJ1-1 for the parts outside the CDR3, the full variable domain is DGGITQSPKYLFRKEGQNVTLSCEQNLNHDAMYWYRQDPGQGLRLIYYSQIVNDFQKGDIAEGYSVSREKKESFPLTVTSAQKNPTAFYLCAGSRRTGGTTEAFFGQGTRLTVV.

This clonotype was observed at least ten times. J is TRBJ2-3 and V is TRBV29-1; 9 nucleotides line up with TRBD2. Germline values: CDR1 SQVTM, CDR2 ANQGSEA. This CDR3 region has 14 residues. Trimming removed 5 bases from V and 2 bases from J; junction bases left unmatched: 5. CDR3 nucleotides: TGCAGCGTTTGGGTAGCGGGGGACACAGATACGCAGTATTTT. Translating it yields CSVWVAGDTDTQYF.

The chain joins TRBV4-1 to TRBJ2-3, with 8 bases lining up with TRBD2. The CDR3 runs 16 residues. V trimming: 0 bases; J trimming: 4 bases; junction bases outside the gene matches: 6. Germline CDR1 is MGHRA and CDR2 is YSYEKL. The CDR3 loop is CASSQDSGNGADTQYF. CDR3 DNA: TGCGCCAGCAGCCAAGATAGCGGGAACGGCGCAGATACGCAGTATTTT.

This clonotype turned up a few times. The rearrangement joins TRBV20-1 to TRBJ2-5; D gene ambiguous. Deletions cut 2 bases from V and 5 bases from J, with 9 bases between. This CDR3 has 12 residues. The germline V gene has CDR1 DFQATT and CDR2 SNEGSKA (reference sequence). The CDR3 DNA sequence: TGCAGTGCTAGACGTTTCTACGAGACCCAGTACTTC. Amino acid sequence: CSARRFYETQYF.

J is TRBJ1-1 and V is TRBV7-2; D gene unclear. Germline CDR1 is SGHTA and CDR2 is FQGNSA. This CDR3 contains 14 residues. V was cut by 4 bases and J by 11 bases, with 20 bases left in between. In DNA, the CDR3 is TGTGCCAGCAGCTCCACGCCCCTACTTGGGCAGGCTTTCTTT. This gives the protein CASSSTPLLGQAFF.

The chain joins TRBV7-2 to TRBJ1-2; maybe TRBD1 (5 bases). This CDR3 has 13 residues. The V gene lost 5 bases and the J gene lost 8 bases, with 15 bases spanning the gap. From germline, CDR1 is SGHTA and CDR2 FQGNSA. The CDR3: CASSQSGGMGYTF. CDR3 DNA: TGTGCCAGCAGCCAGTCGGGGGGAATGGGCTACACCTTC.

The chain joins TRBV28 to TRBJ2-1, with TRBD1 matching 8 bases. CDR3 length equals 15 residues. J gave up 2 bases and V 10 bases, and 10 bases lay outside the gene matches. Germline CDR1 reads MDHEN; CDR2 reads SYDVKM. CDR3: CAITNQGATYNEQFF. CDR3 bases: TGTGCCATCACGAATCAGGGGGCTACCTACAATGAGCAGTTCTTC.

The V gene is TRBV7-8, the J gene TRBJ2-5; D tentatively reads TRBD1 or TRBD2 (5 bases each). Germline loops: CDR1 SGHVS, CDR2 FQNEAQ. The CDR3 is 15 amino acids. Trimming took off 0 bases at V and 2 bases at J, with 10 bases between the two ends. The CDR3 sequence is CASSLARQRQETQYF. The CDR3 nucleotides are TGTGCCAGCAGCTTAGCGCGACAGCGGCAAGAGACCCAGTACTTC. Using reference TRBV7-8 and TRBJ2-5 for the parts outside the CDR3, the full variable domain is GAGVSQSPRYKVAKRGQDVALRCDPISGHVSLFWYQQALGQGPEFLTYFQNEAQLDKSGLPSDRFFAERPEGSVSTLKIQRTQQEDSAVYLCASSLARQRQETQYFGPGTRLLVL.

This clonotype was counted a few times. The genes are TRBV20-1 and TRBJ1-2; no clear D. V lost 2 bases to trimming and J lost 0 bases, with 7 bases between them. Germline CDR1 is DFQATT and CDR2 is SNEGSKA (reference sequence). The CDR3 has 13 residues. Here the CDR3 DNA reads TGCAGTGCTAGACAGCTACCTAACTATGGCTACACCTTC. The encoded protein is CSARQLPNYGYTF.

The genes are TRBV24-1 and TRBJ2-7, with D maybe TRBD2 (5 bases). TRBJ2-5 explains the end of the DNA better; the J call may be wrong. Germline V gene sequence: CDR1 KGHDR, CDR2 SFDVKD. The CDR3 contains 16 residues. The CDR3 region has the DNA TGTGCCACCAGTGATATACGGGCGGAGAGGGAAGAGACCCAGTACTTC. This codes for CATSDIRAEREETQYF.

The V call is TRBV7-2, the J call TRBJ2-1, with 9 bases that match TRBD2. Germline lookup yields CDR1 SGHTA and CDR2 FQGNSA. The CDR3 runs 13 residues. The V and J ends lost 5 bases and 10 bases, in that order; junction bases with no gene match: 6. For the CDR3, the DNA is TGTGCCAGCAGCGCGGGGGGGCCATCGGAGCAGTTCTTC. It yields the protein CASSAGGPSEQFF.

This sequence joins TRBV4-3 and TRBJ2-1, with 13 bases matching TRBD2. Germline V gene sequence: CDR1 LGHNA, CDR2 YSLEER. J gave up 10 bases and V 2 bases, and 5 bases lay outside the gene matches. This CDR3 comprises 15 residues. The CDR3 sequence is CASSQITSGGGEQFF. CDR3 coding DNA: TGCGCCAGCAGCCAAATAACTAGCGGGGGGGGAGAGCAGTTCTTC.

The chain joins TRBV7-9 to TRBJ1-2, with 7 bases lining up with TRBD1. The germline gives CDR1 SEHNR, CDR2 FQNEAQ (reference sequence). The CDR3 is 14 residues long. The trim removed 5 bases at V and 4 bases at J, leaving 7 bases unmatched. The CDR3: CASSPTGNPYGYTF. DNA for the CDR3: TGTGCCAGCAGCCCGACAGGGAATCCCTATGGCTACACCTTC.

This clonotype was counted only a few times. The chain has TRBV4-2 and TRBJ2-3; 11 nucleotides align to TRBD2. CDR3 size: 17 residues. Germline CDR1 reads LGHNA; CDR2 reads YNFKEQ. V lost 0 bases to trimming and J lost 4 bases; unmatched junction nucleotides: 6. CDR3 region: CASSQELAGGRADTQYF. CDR3 sequence (DNA): TGTGCCAGCAGCCAAGAATTAGCGGGGGGGCGCGCAGATACGCAGTATTTT.

A few counts support this clonotype. V usage is TRBV30 and J usage is TRBJ1-6; D not resolved. V lost 5 bases and J 7 bases, leaving 12 bases between the germline ends. CDR3 length equals 13 residues. Germline loops: CDR1 GTSNPN, CDR2 SVGIG (reference sequence). The CDR3 protein is CAWDNNRNSPLHF. The CDR3 DNA reads TGTGCCTGGGATAACAACCGAAATTCACCCCTCCACTTT.

As concerns this clonotype: This may come from a read error, since a much larger clone is one base off. The rearrangement links TRBV12-3 or TRBV12-4 to TRBJ2-1; a possible D gene is TRBD2 (6 bases). This CDR3 comprises 14 residues. V lost 11 bases and J 7 bases, leaving 21 bases between the germline ends. CDR3 sequence reads: CAGEGQTSSNEQFF. CDR3 nucleotide sequence: TGTGCCGGCGAAGGGCAGACTAGTTCGAATGAGCAGTTCTTC.

This clonotype was counted a few times. The V call is TRBV3-1, the J call TRBJ2-1; perhaps TRBD1 as D (6 bases). CDR3 length: 13 amino acids. Germline V gene lookup returns CDR1 LGHDT and CDR2 YNNKEL (reference sequence). Between the trimmed V and J ends, which lost 3 bases and 7 bases, there was a span of 10 bases. CDR3 region: CASSQHQGNEQFF. CDR3 in DNA: TGTGCCAGCAGCCAGCACCAGGGGAATGAGCAGTTCTTC.

There are many counts of this clonotype. The V gene is TRBV5-1, the J gene TRBJ2-5, with a weak D call TRBD1 (6 bases). The CDR3 covers 14 residues. Looked up from germline, CDR1 is SGHRS and CDR2 is YFSETQ. The germline V and J ends were trimmed by 7 bases and 1 base, with 14 bases remaining between them. Written as DNA, the CDR3 is TGCGCCAGCCAACGGACAGCAACCCAAGAGACCCAGTACTTC. It yields the protein CASQRTATQETQYF.

This clonotype has just one count. The CDR3 does not close with the conserved phenylalanine or tryptophan, likely indicating a read error. V gene TRBV20-1 combines with J gene TRBJ2-4, with 10 bases fitting TRBD2. The end of the DNA is better explained by TRBJ2-5, so the J call may be wrong. CDR3 length: 14 residues. Germline CDR1 DFQATT, CDR2 SNEGSKA (reference sequence). CDR3 DNA: TGCAGTGCTCAGGCTAGCGGGGGACAAGAGACCCAGTACGTC. It codes for CSAQASGGQETQYV.